This T cell receptor beta chain was identified during a study of T cells in Graves' hyperthyroidism and ophthalmopathy. Amplification of TCR beta CDR3 regions was performed using RNA transcripts as template. An initial round of RT-PCR targeting the TCR CDR3 relied on the HTBI primer set. TCRdb redid the calling of the multiplex PCR reads with MiXCR, one entry per CDR3 protein. The sample holds 450,000 to 600,000 distinct CDR3 sequences, 20% seen once. Inclusion characteristics of ophthalmopathy patients comprised a Clinical Activity Score of at least 3, a NOSPECS grade of at least 4, and duration under 3 months. Reasons for excluding patients were uncontrolled infection, other autoimmune disease, pregnancy or lactation. The PBMCs studied were ones that came from 10 ml fresh peripheral blood. The V end lost 10 bases, the J end lost 5 bases, and 14 bases lay between the germline ends. The CDR3 has 13 amino acids. CDR1 and CDR2 (germline): ENHRY, SYGVKD.

On this clonotype: Its antigen remains unknown.

General study points: Blood shared most expanded thyroid clonotypes above 0.001.

The sequenced sample was blood. This chain links TRBV10-3 with TRBJ2-2, with D tentatively TRBD1 or TRBD2 (5 bases each). The clonotype originates from a middle-aged man with Graves' ophthalmopathy. The CDR3 DNA reads as TGTGCCACCAGAACTAGGGGAACCGGGGAGCTGTTTTTT. Its translation is CATRTRGTGELFF.